This TCR beta chain stems from a study of blood T cell repertoires in COVID-19. The wider study: Italy, Spain and the United States were the sources of the convalescent and acute COVID-19 samples. T cells, B-cell-depleted T cells, or PBMCs supplied cDNA or gDNA.

Authors' methods: Estimation of nucleated cell counts was performed using reference gene primer amplification. TCRdb's table, derived via immunoSEQ multiplex PCR, lists solely in-frame clones and lacks some. That table is the source of V, J and clone size, and D and trimming were worked out from the DNA. In the table there are 40,000 to 45,000 clones, 80% to 90% of which are singletons. The CDR3 length is 15 residues. CDR1 and CDR2 (germline): MNHEY, SVGAGI. The trim removed 6 bases at V and 1 base at J, leaving 4 bases unmatched. The chain uses TRBV6-5 and TRBJ2-2; 8 bases match TRBD2. Source material: peripheral blood. This TCR derives from a man aged 55 to 70 with active COVID-19. CDR3 sequence reads: CASRGTSWNTGELFF. The CDR3 DNA sequence: TGTGCCAGCAGGGGGACTAGTTGGAACACCGGGGAGCTGTTTTTT.